Shown below are 15 T cell receptor beta chains from a single sample sequenced in a study of blood T cells in healthy people across ages (dated by TCRdb to 2013 to 2016). Library preparation was by 5' RACE. Sequenced on an Illumina HiSeq 2500. A second PCR of about 6 to 12 cycles was performed with a sample-barcoded 5' primer and a J-beta primer mix. TCRdb cleaned the public reads at Q25 with fastp, built clones with MiXCR and kept in-frame beta chains. Each CDR3 protein gets just one entry, which takes the most common genes and DNA from the rows behind it. The sample data list hundreds of thousands of distinct CDR3 sequences, and over 45% of these were observed just once. The ten largest clones represent approximately 32% of the sample. The specimen sequenced was blood. These receptors were collected from a woman aged 60 to 75 in good health.

V and J are TRBV7-9 and TRBJ1-1; D perhaps matches TRBD1 (5 bases). Trimming took 4 bases from V and 3 from J, leaving 15 bases between them. This CDR3 comprises 15 residues. Germline V lookup: CDR1 SEHNR, CDR2 FQNEAQ (reference sequence). CDR3 sequence reads: CASSSQGGEDTEAFF. Written as DNA, the CDR3 is TGTGCCAGCAGCTCTCAAGGAGGGGAGGACACTGAAGCTTTCTTT.

The rearrangement joins TRBV5-1 to TRBJ2-3; D possibly corresponds to TRBD1 (5 bases). Germline V lookup: CDR1 SGHRS, CDR2 YFSETQ. The CDR3 runs to 15 residues. Deletions cut 0 bases from V and 1 base from J, with 9 bases between. The CDR3: CASSLEGPRTDTQYF. The CDR3 coding sequence is TGCGCCAGCAGCTTGGAGGGGCCGCGCACAGATACGCAGTATTTT.

The chain recombines TRBV20-1 with TRBJ2-1, with D possibly TRBD2 on 6 matching bases. The germline V gene encodes CDR1 DFQATT and CDR2 SNEGSKA (reference sequence). CDR3 length: 15 amino acids. Trimming took off 4 bases at V and 3 bases at J, with 16 bases between the two ends. This CDR3 reads CSAKMGTGVYNEQFF. CDR3 DNA: TGCAGTGCTAAGATGGGTACGGGGGTCTACAATGAGCAGTTCTTC.

The chain employs TRBV20-1 and TRBJ2-7, with a weak D call TRBD2 (5 bases). Per the germline V gene, CDR1 is DFQATT and CDR2 is SNEGSKA (reference sequence). CDR3 length: 12 residues. The V and J ends lost 3 bases and 2 bases respectively, with 8 bases between them. CDR3 coding DNA: TGCAGTGCTAGCGAGGGTACCTACGAGCAGTACTTC. This sequence encodes CSASEGTYEQYF.

This clonotype has a handful of counts. The chain is built from TRBV29-1 and TRBJ2-3; 13 bases map to TRBD2. The CDR3 has 17 residues. The junction had 9 bases not matched to a gene; V was cut back by 4 bases and J by 2 bases. CDR1 is SQVTM and CDR2 is ANQGSEA in the germline V gene. The CDR3 reads CSVGGLAGLRNTDTQYF. CDR3 nucleotide sequence: TGCAGCGTTGGGGGACTAGCGGGATTACGCAACACAGATACGCAGTATTTT.

The V call is TRBV4-3, the J call TRBJ2-5, with D perhaps matching TRBD2 (6 bases). Per germline, CDR1 LGHNA and CDR2 YSLEER. The CDR3 runs to 12 residues. Trimming removed 4 bases from V and 13 bases from J, with 16 bases in between. In DNA form, the CDR3 reads TGCGCCAGCAGCCGACGTGGGAGGCCAACGTACTTC. Protein: CASSRRGRPTYF.

V and J are TRBV6-5 and TRBJ2-2, with 7 bases fitting TRBD2. CDR1 is MNHEY, CDR2 SVGAGI, per germline. The CDR3 extends over 15 amino acids. The ends lost 0 bases at V and 7 bases at J; junction bases unmatched: 5. The CDR3 region is CASSYSTTSHGELFF. Written as DNA, the CDR3 is TGTGCCAGCAGTTACTCCACGACTAGCCACGGGGAGCTGTTTTTT.

This clonotype was counted between two and nine times. The chain combines TRBV20-1 with TRBJ2-7; 7 nucleotides align to TRBD2. The CDR3 loop spans 12 amino acids. Trimming at V came to 2 bases and at J to 3 bases, leaving 1 base not matched to a gene. Germline CDR1 DFQATT, CDR2 SNEGSKA (reference sequence). The CDR3 region is CSARTSDYEQYF. CDR3 nucleotide sequence: TGCAGTGCTAGAACTAGCGACTACGAGCAGTACTTC.

This clonotype was recorded many times. CDR3 loop: CASTTPGTSVYEQYF. CDR3 nucleotides: TGTGCCAGCACCACGCCCGGGACTAGCGTCTACGAGCAGTACTTC. The rearrangement links TRBV28 to TRBJ2-7; 10 nucleotides align to TRBD2. The germline CDR1 and CDR2 sequences are MDHEN and SYDVKM. The CDR3 contains 15 residues. V shed 7 bases and J 3 bases; nucleotides not matched to a gene: 9.

This clonotype has a handful of counts. The genes are TRBV24-1 and TRBJ2-7; D is unresolved. Germline assignment: CDR1 KGHDR and CDR2 SFDVKD. V gave up 5 bases and J gave up 4 bases, with 11 bases separating them. The CDR3 has 13 amino acids. Here the CDR3 DNA reads TGTGCCACCAGTGGTCCCAGTACTTACGAGCAGTACTTC. Translating gives CATSGPSTYEQYF.

The V and J genes are TRBV20-1 and TRBJ1-4, with TRBD1 identical over 9 bases. With V trimmed by 6 bases and J by 7 bases, 12 bases remained unmatched. CDR1 DFQATT and CDR2 SNEGSKA come from the germline V gene (reference sequence). This CDR3 region has 15 residues. The CDR3 coding sequence is TGCAGTGCCCCTGAAGGGACAGGGAGGGGTGAAAAACTGTTTTTT. Encoded protein: CSAPEGTGRGEKLFF.

This clonotype turned up a few times. The chain carries TRBV20-1 and TRBJ2-7, with D perhaps being TRBD1 or TRBD2 (6 bases each). The CDR3 runs 14 residues. V lost 6 bases and J 0 bases, leaving 15 bases between the germline ends. The germline V gene encodes CDR1 DFQATT and CDR2 SNEGSKA (reference sequence). In DNA, the CDR3 is TGCAGTGCAACAATAGCGGACAGCTCCTACGAGCAGTACTTC. It is translated as CSATIADSSYEQYF.

V usage is TRBV29-1 and J usage is TRBJ2-7; no firm D call. Trimming cost V 3 bases and J 10 bases, with 7 bases left between them. Germline CDR1 is SQVTM and CDR2 is ANQGSEA. The CDR3 runs 9 residues. Here the CDR3 DNA reads TGCAGCGTTGATTTTACCCAGTACTTC. It is translated as CSVDFTQYF.

CDR3 amino acids: CASSDPGQANSPLHF. For the CDR3, the DNA is TGTGCCAGCAGCGATCCGGGACAGGCGAATTCACCCCTCCACTTT. The chain joins TRBV7-9 to TRBJ1-6; 8 bases fit TRBD1. From germline, CDR1 is SEHNR and CDR2 FQNEAQ (reference sequence). The V and J ends lost 5 bases and 7 bases, in that order; junction bases with no gene match: 7. The CDR3 runs to 15 residues.

The gene calls are TRBV6-6 and TRBJ2-1; 9 bases map to TRBD1. The CDR3 contains 15 residues. V gave up 4 bases and J gave up 5 bases; unmatched junction bases: 6. Germline V lookup: CDR1 MNHNY, CDR2 SVGAGI (reference sequence). CDR3 sequence (DNA): TGTGCCAGCAGTTCCGTAGACAGGGGGAACAATGAGCAGTTCTTC. This sequence encodes CASSSVDRGNNEQFF.